This T cell receptor beta chain originates from a study of T cell clonality in common variable immunodeficiency. The ends were cut back, 0 bases at V and 0 bases at J, with 12 bases in the middle. The CDR3 spans 16 residues. The V gene's germline CDR1 is DFQATT and CDR2 SNEGSKA (reference sequence). Broader study findings: What drives increased CVID clonality needs T cell subpopulation sequencing.

This clone has at least ten counts. As yet, its antigen is unknown. Read coverage stops 3 residues before the CDR3 terminus; the germline J gene supplies the remainder. Libraries were prepared by immunoSEQ multiplex PCR; TCRdb keeps only in-frame clonotypes and omits some of them. Found here are 60,000 to 75,000 clones, no singletons; the ten largest cover around 1.6%. The gene calls are TRBV20-1 and TRBJ1-5; the D is unclear. This TCR was recovered from a person aged 18 to 75 in good health. Sequencing was done on a sample of peripheral blood mononuclear cells. The CDR3 loop is CSARDRGGFSNQPQHF. CDR3 bases read: TGCAGTGCTAGAGATAGAGGCGGGTTTAGCAATCAGCCC.